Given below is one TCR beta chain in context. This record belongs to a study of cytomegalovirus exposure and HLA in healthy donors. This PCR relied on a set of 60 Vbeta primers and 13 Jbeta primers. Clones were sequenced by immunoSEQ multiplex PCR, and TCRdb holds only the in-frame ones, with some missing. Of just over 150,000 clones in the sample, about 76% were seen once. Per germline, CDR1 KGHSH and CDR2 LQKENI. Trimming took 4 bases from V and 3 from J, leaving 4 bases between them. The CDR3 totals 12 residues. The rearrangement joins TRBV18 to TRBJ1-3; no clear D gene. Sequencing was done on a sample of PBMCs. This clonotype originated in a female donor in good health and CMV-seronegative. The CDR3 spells CASSLVGNTIYF. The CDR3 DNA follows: TGTGCCAGCTCACTCGTTGGAAACACCATATATTTT.